This T cell receptor (beta chain) appears in the sequencing data of a study of radiation and T cells in renal cell carcinoma (TCRdb year 2020). Looking at the study overall: Samples came from a clinical trial, in which primary renal cell carcinomas received 15 Gy stereotactic body radiation therapy followed by nephrectomy 4 weeks later. TCR beta sequencing covered approximately 50 samples in total, comprising about 26 tumors and around 27 peripheral blood samples. Across all 50 or so samples, 4 million to 5 million unique CDR3 nucleotide sequences encoding around 2,500,000 unique CDR3 amino acid sequences were identified.

The germline V gene yields KGHSH for CDR1 and LQKENI for CDR2. A distance of 16 bases separates the germline ends of V and J, which lose 3 bases and 4 bases respectively. The CDR3 starts with the cysteine, ends with the phenylalanine, and has 16 residues. Kept here is only the CDR3 DNA, which spans 48 bases and is read in frame from base 1. In the case of this clone: Its antigen remains undetermined. Per-base qualities were not stored, and no clone one base away is much larger.

The immunoSEQ kit was used, according to the manufacturer's recommendations, to generate TCR beta libraries from genomic DNA. To prepare libraries, a first multiplex PCR with proprietary primers was run, followed by a second PCR that added unique barcodes, and a bead cleanup was done after each round. Each sample batch included a kit-provided positive control reaction and a negative control reaction. The final libraries were assessed on an Agilent 4200 TapeStation D1000 ScreenTape, pooled by volume, and quantified by qPCR. An Illumina NextSeq500 fitted with a MidOutput 150-cycle cartridge performed the sequencing, running 156 Read1 cycles and 15 Index1 cycles with the kit's custom primers. The pooled library was loaded at approximately 0.98 pM with around 22% PhiX control spiked in. The original methods were these. Vendor-processed data were analyzed in R, with a clonotype defined as all T cells sharing the same CDR3 nucleotide sequence. For clone abundance analyses, frequencies were normalized to the 10,000 most abundant clones per sample. Public T cell clones, which averaged fewer than five per sample, were removed prior to analysis. A difference in abundance of at least 32-fold between compartments was used to define tumor-enriched and baseline blood-enriched clonotypes. A beta-binomial differential abundance model was used to identify clonotypes that expanded or contracted between blood time points. Similarity between tumor and blood repertoires was quantified using the Baroni-Urbani and Buser coefficient, and groups were compared with two-tailed Wilcoxon tests in R. TCRdb mirrors the immuneACCESS table, restricted to in-frame sequences. Some clones are absent from its copies; in checked studies, under half trace to an unresolved V gene, and the reason for the others is unknown. That table gives V, J and clone size, and the DNA gave D and trimming. This sample lists 100,000 to 150,000 clones; roughly 80% were detected once. 3% of the sample belongs to the ten largest clones.

The time point label here, explained by the study, means: baseline pretreatment blood. The meaning of the sample's treatment or condition label: 15 Gy SBRT to primary tumor, nephrectomy 4 weeks later. To follow tumor-enriched clonotypes, serial peripheral blood was collected from radiation-treated patients at baseline and at 2 weeks and 4 weeks after SBRT. Renal cell carcinoma with clear cell pathology was present in all patients. Genomic DNA for TCR sequencing was prepared using the QIAamp DNA Blood Mini Kit (Qiagen). The analyses included only samples that passed all quality control checks. Broader findings and caveats from the paper: Blood repertoire dynamics were not followed beyond 4 weeks after treatment. Because pretreatment tumor biopsies were not available, the study could not determine whether clonotypes were already present within the tumor at baseline. In blood, the top tumor clonotypes increased from baseline to 2 weeks after radiation and then shrank by 4 weeks, which suggests a temporary expansion of tumor-resident clones. With a single-armed trial design, the study had no way to address how radiation dose or scheduling affects the TCR repertoire.

This TCR derives from a woman in her sixties with renal cell carcinoma. Sequencing was performed on blood, taken from a patient whose treatment included radiotherapy and nephrectomy. The sequence links TRBV18 to TRBJ1-3, and TRBD1 may be the D gene, going by 5 matching bases. The CDR3 in this case is CASSPSPPGLGNTIYF. The DNA reads as follows: TGTGCCAGCTCACCCTCTCCGCCGGGGCTGGGAAACACCATATATTTT. The full variable domain, completed from the reference TRBV18 and TRBJ1-3 proteins outside the CDR3, reads NAGVMQNPRHLVRRRGQEARLRCSPMKGHSHVYWYRQLPEEGLKFMVYLQKENIIDESGMPKERFSAEFPKEGPSILRIQQVVRGDSAAYFCASSPSPPGLGNTIYFGEGSWLTVV.